Below are 6 T cell receptor beta chains sequenced from a single sample in a study of shared clonotypes between healthy human individuals. Sequencing used immunoSEQ multiplex PCR; TCRdb keeps in-frame clones, though not all of them. Of around 1,000,000 clones listed, approximately 80% are singletons. The sequenced sample consisted of memory CD4+ T cells from PBMCs. Subset given: CD45RA-negative fraction. Source of these receptors: a man aged 18-30 years in good health. Some clones in this sample may be carry-over from other donors' samples.

This chain links TRBV4-2 with TRBJ2-1; D uncertain. Germline V gene lookup returns CDR1 LGHNA and CDR2 YNFKEQ. V was pared by 5 bases and J by 6 bases, with 5 bases between. The CDR3 is 11 residues long. This CDR3 reads CASSTRNEQFF. The CDR3 DNA follows: TGTGCCAGCAGCACTCGCAATGAGCAGTTCTTC.

This rearrangement joins TRBV5-1 to TRBJ1-1, with D possibly matching TRBD1 (5 bases). Germline values: CDR1 SGHRS, CDR2 YFSETQ. Trimming took off 1 base at V and 5 bases at J, with 15 bases between the two ends. The CDR3 is 15 amino acids. CDR3 nucleotides: TGCGCCAGCAGCTTGACGGGACCGAGGTGGACTGAAGCTTTCTTT. The encoded protein is CASSLTGPRWTEAFF.

The chain combines TRBV7-2 with TRBJ2-6; D gene uncertain. In germline, CDR1 is SGHTA, CDR2 FQGNSA. Trimming pared 4 bases from V and 4 bases from J, leaving 11 bases between. CDR3 length equals 15 residues. In nucleotides, the CDR3 is TGTGCCAGCAGCTCCAGTCCTTTGGGGGCCAACGTCCTGACTTTC. Protein: CASSSSPLGANVLTF.

The gene calls are TRBV28 and TRBJ1-3, with D uncertain. V lost 3 bases, J lost 0 bases, and 9 bases lay in between. The germline V gene encodes CDR1 MDHEN and CDR2 SYDVKM. This CDR3 is built from 15 residues. CDR3 loop: CASSFAAFSGNTIYF. CDR3 nucleotides: TGTGCCAGCAGTTTCGCAGCTTTCTCTGGAAACACCATATATTTT.

The CDR3 loop reads CASSFRGQGGQPQHF. CDR3 coding DNA: TGTGCCAGCAGTTTCCGAGGACAGGGCGGCCAGCCCCAGCATTTT. The chain is built from TRBV6-1 and TRBJ1-5; TRBD1 matches at 8 bases. CDR3 length: 15 amino acids. V lost 5 bases and J lost 7; bases outside the gene matches: 10. Germline values: CDR1 MNHNS, CDR2 SASEGT.

CDR3 in DNA: TGTGCCTGGACTAGCGGGAGGAGCACAGATACGCAGTATTTT. It specifies CAWTSGRSTDTQYF. The chain carries TRBV30 and TRBJ2-3; 11 bases are shared with TRBD2. Trimming removed 4 bases from V and 0 bases from J; junction bases left unmatched: 0. Germline-derived CDR1 and CDR2 are GTSNPN and SVGIG (reference sequence). CDR3 length: 14 residues.